This record looks at one T cell receptor (beta chain) sequence and its context. The sequenced template was RNA, covering the TCR beta CDR3 region. The library came from an HTBI-primed first-round RT-PCR and a second-round multiplex PCR. TCRdb reprocessed the multiplex PCR reads via MiXCR and lists one record per CDR3 protein. The sample lists hundreds of thousands of distinct CDR3 sequences; 22% were seen once. This entry is derived from a study of Graves' ophthalmopathy and Graves' hyperthyroidism. Germline CDR1 DFQATT, CDR2 SNEGSKA (reference sequence). The CDR3 has 13 amino acids. Trimming took off 6 bases at V and 3 bases at J, with 14 bases between the two ends.

The V gene is TRBV20-1, the J gene TRBJ2-5; D perhaps matches TRBD1 (6 bases). Sequences were obtained from peripheral blood. The origin of this receptor is a woman aged 18-29 years with stable Graves' hyperthyroidism. Some clones in this sample may be carry-over from other donors' samples. In DNA form, the CDR3 reads TGCAGTGCCAGGGGCTTCGCGGAAGAGACCCAGTACTTC. Its protein is CSARGFAEETQYF.